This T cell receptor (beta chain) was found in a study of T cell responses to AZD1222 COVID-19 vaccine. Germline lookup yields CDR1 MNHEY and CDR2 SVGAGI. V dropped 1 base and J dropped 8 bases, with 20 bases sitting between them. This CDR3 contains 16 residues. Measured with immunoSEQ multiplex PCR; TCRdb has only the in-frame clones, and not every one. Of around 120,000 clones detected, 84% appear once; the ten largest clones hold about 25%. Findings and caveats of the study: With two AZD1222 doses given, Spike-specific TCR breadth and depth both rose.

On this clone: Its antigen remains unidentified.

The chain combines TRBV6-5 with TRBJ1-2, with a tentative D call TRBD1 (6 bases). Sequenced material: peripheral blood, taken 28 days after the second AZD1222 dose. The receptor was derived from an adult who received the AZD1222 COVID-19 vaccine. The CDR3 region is CASSYYVRGPQGGYTF. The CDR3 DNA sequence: TGTGCCAGCAGTTACTACGTCCGAGGCCCCCAGGGGGGCTACACCTTC.